This TCR beta chain was obtained from a study of blood T cell repertoires in COVID-19 (dated by TCRdb to 2020 to 2021). The study in broad terms: Samples from collaborators originated in the United States, Italy and Spain and spanned both the acute and convalescent phases of COVID-19. A de-identified subject ID, COVID-19 status, age in years and sex were almost always included in the sample metadata. Where available, HLA class I and class II types were taken from metadata supplied by the sample provider and were not determined by assay-based typing. The prospective study material was composed of cDNA or gDNA derived from T cells, B-cell-depleted T cells, or PBMCs. The samples were drawn from the first 160 participants of the ongoing ImmuneRACE study and from 1,200 or so subjects provided by 6 global collaborators. The dataset comprised deeply sampled blood TCRbeta repertoires from subjects exposed to, actively infected with, or recovered from COVID-19. The repertoires were released in a freely available public database intended as a resource for research on the immune response to SARS-CoV-2. Study-wide conclusions, independent of this receptor: How much clinical and demographic metadata was included differed by source and by participant, and the metadata was provided uncurated.

TCRbeta CDR3 regions were amplified from genomic DNA by means of the immunoSEQ Assay, a bias-controlled multiplex PCR. The source study handled its data this way. The number of nucleated cells in each sample was estimated by amplification of reference gene primers within the assay. To quantify the absolute abundance of each unique TCRbeta CDR3 rearrangement, sequence reads were collapsed and filtered. Productive Simpson clonality was computed per sample as the square root of Simpson's diversity index over productive rearrangements. The source is immuneACCESS, and TCRdb retained only in-frame sequences with V and J called. Part of the clones is not carried over; for the studies checked, unresolved V genes explain less than half of this, and the remainder is unexplained. Clone size and the V and J calls come from that table; the DNA yielded D and trimming. The sample table lists 310,000 or so clones, about 83% of them with a count of one. Together, the top ten hold 1.5% to 2% of the sample.

For this clone: Its antigen is still unknown. Within one base of it there is no much larger clone, and no base qualities were kept.

The collaborating institutions used their own protocols to collect whole blood in K2EDTA tubes. For TCRbeta analysis, collaborator samples were shipped as frozen whole blood, as isolated PBMCs, or as DNA extracted from either sample type. The TCR sequence derives from a woman in her forties or fifties with acute or convalescent COVID-19. The sequenced sample was peripheral blood.

The CDR3 region has the sequence CASSDRVAGTEAFF. In nucleotides, the sequence is TGTGCCAGCAGTGACAGGGTTGCTGGCACTGAAGCTTTCTTT. The chain is made from TRBV2 and TRBJ1-1, with TRBD1 as a weak D call on 5 bases. Deletion took 3 bases off V and 4 bases off J, with a span of 12 bases between the germline ends. Taken from cysteine to phenylalanine, the CDR3 has 14 residues. CDR3 DNA only is kept here, 42 bases in frame from base 1. The germline V gene specifies SNHLY as CDR1 and FYNNEI as CDR2.